The 17 T cell receptor beta chains below all came from one sample that was sequenced in a study of neoadjuvant anti-PD-1 for oral cavity cancer. Time point of the sample: after neoadjuvant nivolumab, at surgical resection. Profiled with immunoSEQ multiplex PCR; TCRdb holds only in-frame clones, not every one. Of 25,000 or so clones listed, around 26% were seen once; the top ten hold less than 20%. The sequencing used tumor tissue, collected after nivolumab (anti-PD-1) treatment. Receptors originate from a person between 40 and 79 years old with oral cavity squamous cell carcinoma.

This chain links TRBV10-3 with TRBJ1-2, with 7 bases aligning to TRBD1. This CDR3 comprises 16 residues. Trimming at V came to 3 bases and at J to 8 bases, leaving 15 bases not matched to a gene. Per the germline V gene, CDR1 is ENHRY and CDR2 is SYGVKD. The CDR3 protein is CAISDASTGPARGYTF. CDR3 DNA: TGTGCCATCAGTGACGCCTCGACAGGGCCGGCGAGAGGCTACACCTTC.

In this sample, this clone turned up a few times. This rearrangement joins TRBV5-1 to TRBJ1-1; D unresolved. V lost 4 bases, J lost 2 bases, and 12 bases lay in between. The CDR3 contains 14 residues. Germline lookup yields CDR1 SGHRS and CDR2 YFSETQ. CDR3 nucleotides: TGCGCCAGCAGCCCGCCCATGGCCAACACTGAAGCTTTCTTT. This codes for CASSPPMANTEAFF.

This rearrangement joins TRBV6-5 to TRBJ1-2; the match to TRBD1 covers 8 bases. V trimming: 7 bases; J trimming: 4 bases; junction bases outside the gene matches: 8. Germline values: CDR1 MNHEY, CDR2 SVGAGI. The CDR3 loop spans 14 amino acids. CDR3 protein: CASTGQGGAYGYTF. DNA of the CDR3: TGTGCCAGCACCGGACAGGGCGGGGCCTATGGCTACACCTTC.

This sequence joins TRBV6-1 and TRBJ1-5; 9 bases are a match to TRBD1. This CDR3 region has 14 residues. In germline, CDR1 is MNHNS, CDR2 SASEGT. Germline trimming cut 6 bases from V and 9 bases from J; bases unmatched to any gene: 9. CDR3 coding DNA: TGTGCCAGCAGGGTGGACAGGGGCTTACGGCCCCAGCATTTT. Translation gives CASRVDRGLRPQHF.

The rearrangement links TRBV11-2 to TRBJ1-6, with TRBD1 identical over 10 bases. The germline gives CDR1 SGHAT, CDR2 FQNNGV. CDR3 length: 18 residues. V was clipped by 2 bases and J by 8 bases; unmatched bases: 12. The CDR3: CASSLHSDRGRAYSPLHF. In DNA, the CDR3 is TGTGCCAGCAGCTTACATTCCGACAGGGGGCGAGCCTATTCACCCCTCCACTTT. Supplemented by reference TRBV11-2 and TRBJ1-6, the full variable domain reads EAGVAQSPRYKIIEKRQSVAFWCNPISGHATLYWYQQILGQGPKLLIQFQNNGVVDDSQLPKDRFSAERLKGVDSTLKIQPAKLEDSAVYLCASSLHSDRGRAYSPLHFGNGTRLTVT.

Only a few counts were recorded for this clone. The rearrangement uses TRBV4-1 and TRBJ1-5; D ambiguous. The CDR3 extends over 14 amino acids. CDR1 is MGHRA, CDR2 YSYEKL, per germline. Deletions cut 7 bases from V and 0 bases from J, with 10 bases between. The CDR3 spells CASNAGHSNQPQHF. Here the CDR3 DNA reads TGCGCCAGCAACGCGGGTCATAGCAATCAGCCCCAGCATTTT.

This clone was found many times. V is TRBV28 and J is TRBJ2-4, with 7 positions matching TRBD1. V lost 5 bases and J lost 7; bases outside the gene matches: 20. The CDR3 consists of 18 residues. Germline CDR1 reads MDHEN; CDR2 reads SYDVKM. CDR3 nucleotides: TGTGCCAGCAGTCCCTCTGAGTCAGGGGGAGTTCGTCGGAACATTCAGTACTTC. Protein sequence: CASSPSESGGVRRNIQYF.

The chain recombines TRBV28 with TRBJ2-3, with TRBD1 matching over 8 bases. Germline lookup yields CDR1 MDHEN and CDR2 SYDVKM. This CDR3 contains 14 residues. V shed 7 bases, J shed 6 bases, and the junction held 9 bases outside the gene matches. The CDR3 protein is CASTPGQGRDTQYF. Here the CDR3 DNA reads TGTGCCAGCACGCCCGGACAGGGTCGGGATACGCAGTATTTT.

The chain has TRBV7-2 and TRBJ1-5; D perhaps matches TRBD1 (6 bases). CDR1 and CDR2 from the germline V gene are SGHTA and FQGNSA. Deletions cut 1 base from V and 7 bases from J, with 14 bases between. The CDR3 spans 15 residues. The CDR3 coding sequence is TGTGCCAGCAGCTTAGTGAGTCAGGGGAGGCAGCCCCAGCATTTT. This sequence encodes CASSLVSQGRQPQHF. Looking up the rest from reference TRBV7-2 and TRBJ1-5 gives the full variable domain: GAGVSQSPSNKVTEKGKDVELRCDPISGHTALYWYRQSLGQGLEFLIYFQGNSAPDKSGLPSDRFSAERTGGSVSTLTIQRTQQEDSAVYLCASSLVSQGRQPQHFGDGTRLSIL.

The chain is built from TRBV30 and TRBJ2-5; 8 bases are a match to TRBD1. Germline CDR1 and CDR2: GTSNPN and SVGIG (reference sequence). CDR3 size: 14 residues. The trim removed 4 bases at V and 4 bases at J, leaving 8 bases unmatched. This CDR3 is CAWNPGQGGETQYF. The CDR3 DNA reads as TGTGCCTGGAACCCTGGACAGGGAGGAGAGACCCAGTACTTC.

Here the CDR3 DNA reads TGTGCCAGCAGCGTAGGAGCGGGGGGGCAGGCAGATACGCAGTATTTT. The encoded protein is CASSVGAGGQADTQYF. This chain joins TRBV9 and TRBJ2-3; 10 bases are shared with TRBD2. Unmatched junction bases numbered 5, after V lost 0 bases and J lost 4 bases. Germline V gene sequence: CDR1 SGDLS, CDR2 YYNGEE. CDR3 length equals 16 residues.

The sample holds many counts of this clone. Other DNA variants within this sample encode the same CDR3. J is TRBJ1-1 and V is TRBV18; D might be TRBD1 (5 bases). CDR1 is KGHSH and CDR2 is LQKENI in the germline V gene. The CDR3 length is 14 residues. V lost 5 bases and J 1 base, leaving 11 bases between the germline ends. The CDR3 spells CASSRLDRNTEAFF. CDR3 bases: TGTGCCAGCTCAAGACTCGACAGGAACACTGAAGCTTTCTTT.

The table lists this clone with a few counts. The chain recombines TRBV9 with TRBJ2-5; 9 nucleotides align to TRBD1. Germline trimming cut 0 bases from V and 5 bases from J; bases unmatched to any gene: 2. Germline-derived CDR1 and CDR2 are SGDLS and YYNGEE. The CDR3 contains 14 residues. CDR3 DNA: TGTGCCAGCAGCGTAGACAGGGGGCTGGAGACCCAGTACTTC. It encodes CASSVDRGLETQYF.

CDR3 in amino acids: CAIPGSSGANVLTF. The CDR3 DNA reads as TGTGCCATCCCCGGGAGCTCTGGGGCCAACGTCCTGACTTTC. The genes are TRBV10-3 and TRBJ2-6; D might be TRBD2 (6 bases). CDR3 length: 14 residues. Germline CDR1 and CDR2: ENHRY and SYGVKD. Trimming left V 8 bases short and J 0 bases short, with 8 bases between.

This clone showed up just a few times. The J gene is TRBJ2-7, the V gene TRBV4-1; D gene ambiguous. The CDR3 totals 14 residues. Trimming removed 2 bases at V and 3 bases at J, with 11 bases between. Germline CDR1 reads MGHRA; CDR2 reads YSYEKL. The CDR3 DNA reads TGCGCCAGCAGCCAATTTTTCACGAGCTACGAGCAGTACTTC. Its protein is CASSQFFTSYEQYF.

V is TRBV5-1 and J is TRBJ2-5, with unresolved D. V dropped 0 bases and J dropped 4 bases, with 13 bases sitting between them. The CDR3 runs 15 residues. Germline CDR1 is SGHRS and CDR2 is YFSETQ. The CDR3 reads CASSLVPNERETQYF. The CDR3 nucleotides read TGCGCCAGCAGCTTGGTGCCTAACGAAAGAGAGACCCAGTACTTC. The full variable domain, completed using reference TRBV5-1 and TRBJ2-5, is KAGVTQTPRYLIKTRGQQVTLSCSPISGHRSVSWYQQTPGQGLQFLFEYFSETQRNKGNFPGRFSGRQFSNSRSEMNVSTLELGDSALYLCASSLVPNERETQYFGPGTRLLVL.

The V and J genes are TRBV7-9 and TRBJ2-5; the match to TRBD1 covers 7 bases. Trimming took 5 bases from V and 5 from J; bases not matched to a gene: 8. The CDR3 has 14 residues. Germline V gene lookup returns CDR1 SEHNR and CDR2 FQNEAQ (reference sequence). CDR3 coding DNA: TGTGCCAGCAGCCCGACAGGGTCGGGGGAGACCCAGTACTTC. This encodes CASSPTGSGETQYF.